This record covers a single T cell receptor beta chain. The data are from a study of identical twins. TCRdb independently ran MiXCR on the 5' RACE reads; one entry per CDR3 protein. The data contain some 760,000 distinct CDR3 sequences, about 20% of them seen just once; the ten biggest clones take up about an eighth. Deletions cut 6 bases from V and 9 bases from J, with 18 bases between. The germline gives CDR1 MNHNS, CDR2 SASEGT. This CDR3 region has 14 residues. These data were likewise used in another study, on T cells expressing NK-cell markers. That source notes: It is unclear if expanded NKG2C-expressing clones target HCMV antigens.

Sequenced input: PBMCs. This chain uses TRBV6-1 with TRBJ2-1; the D is unclear. The receptor's source is a young woman in good health. CDR3 nucleotides: TGTGCCAGCAGGGGCGACGATGGCCCGGGTGAGCAGTTCTTC. Translated, it gives CASRGDDGPGEQFF.